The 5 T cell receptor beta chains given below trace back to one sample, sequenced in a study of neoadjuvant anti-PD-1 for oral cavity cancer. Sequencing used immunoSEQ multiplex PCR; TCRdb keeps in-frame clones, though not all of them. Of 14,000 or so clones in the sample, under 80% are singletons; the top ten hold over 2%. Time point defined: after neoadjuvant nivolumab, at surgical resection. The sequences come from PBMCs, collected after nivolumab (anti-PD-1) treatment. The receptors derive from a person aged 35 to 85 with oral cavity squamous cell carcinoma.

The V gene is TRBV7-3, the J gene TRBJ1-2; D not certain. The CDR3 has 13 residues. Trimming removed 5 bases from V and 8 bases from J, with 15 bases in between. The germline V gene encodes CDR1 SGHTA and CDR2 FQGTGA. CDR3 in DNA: TGTGCCAGCAGCCAATCGCAGTTCTCGGGCTACACCTTC. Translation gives CASSQSQFSGYTF.

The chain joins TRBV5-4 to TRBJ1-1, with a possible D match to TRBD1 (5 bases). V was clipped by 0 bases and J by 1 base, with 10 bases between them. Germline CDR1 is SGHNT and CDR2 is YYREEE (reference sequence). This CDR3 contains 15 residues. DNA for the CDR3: TGTGCCAGCAGCTTGGGGGGACTAGGGAACACTGAAGCTTTCTTT. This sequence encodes CASSLGGLGNTEAFF.

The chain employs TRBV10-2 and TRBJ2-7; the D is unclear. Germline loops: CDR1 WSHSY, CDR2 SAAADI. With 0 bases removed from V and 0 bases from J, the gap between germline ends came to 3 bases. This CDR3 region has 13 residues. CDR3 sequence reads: CASSESSSYEQYF. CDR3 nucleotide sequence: TGCGCCAGCAGTGAGTCGAGCTCCTACGAGCAGTACTTC.

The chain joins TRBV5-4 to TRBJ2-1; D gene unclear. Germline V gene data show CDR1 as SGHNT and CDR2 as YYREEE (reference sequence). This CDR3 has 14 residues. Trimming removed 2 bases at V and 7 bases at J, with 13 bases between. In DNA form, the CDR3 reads TGTGCCAGCAGCTTTGGTGTATTGAGGAATGAGCAGTTCTTC. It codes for CASSFGVLRNEQFF.

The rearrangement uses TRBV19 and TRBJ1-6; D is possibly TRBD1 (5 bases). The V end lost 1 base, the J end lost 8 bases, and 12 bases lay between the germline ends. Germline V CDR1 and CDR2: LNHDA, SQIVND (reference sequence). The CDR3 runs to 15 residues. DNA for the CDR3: TGTGCCAGTAGTATAGGATCAGGGCTGCATTCACCCCTCCACTTT. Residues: CASSIGSGLHSPLHF.